The next 3 T cell receptor beta chains were all read from a single sample in a study of CD8+ T cells in alopecia areata. It was cDNA, reverse transcribed from extracted RNA, that served as the sequencing template. Clones were sequenced by immunoSEQ multiplex PCR, and TCRdb holds only the in-frame ones, with some missing. The sample holds 180,000 or so clones, roughly 65% seen once. Sequencing was performed on CD4+ T cells sorted from blood, taken at week 0. The receptors here all came from a human donor with alopecia areata.

This clone was observed a few times. The chain links TRBV27 to TRBJ1-2; 7 positions match TRBD1. The junction had 1 base not matched to a gene; V was cut back by 0 bases and J by 6 bases. CDR3 size: 13 residues. Germline loops: CDR1 MNHEY, CDR2 SMNVEV (reference sequence). The CDR3 DNA reads TGTGCCAGCAGTTTATCAGGGGGCCATGGCTACACCTTC. Translated: CASSLSGGHGYTF.

This chain joins TRBV30 and TRBJ2-5, with D perhaps matching TRBD1 (6 bases). Judging by the DNA end, TRBJ2-7 fits better; the J call may be wrong. Germline V gene lookup returns CDR1 GTSNPN and CDR2 SVGIG (reference sequence). This CDR3 is 13 amino acids long. The CDR3 spells CAWSEQGPYEQYF. CDR3 coding DNA: TGTGCCTGGAGTGAACAGGGACCCTACGAGCAGTACTTC.

The V call is TRBV10-3, the J call TRBJ2-7; D is ambiguous. V shed 4 bases and J shed 0 bases, with 7 bases lying between them. The CDR3 totals 13 residues. Germline V lookup: CDR1 ENHRY, CDR2 SYGVKD. Here the CDR3 reads CAISAVGSYEQYF. The CDR3 bases are TGTGCCATCAGTGCGGTCGGCTCCTACGAGCAGTACTTC.